This TCR beta chain was found in a study of shared clonotypes between healthy human individuals. Per germline, CDR1 SGHRS and CDR2 YFSETQ. The CDR3 is 14 amino acids. Whole-study findings and limits: Sorted-subset samples were not fully sequenced, rarefaction indicated. Generation probabilities of non-shared clonotypes were lower (relative to those shared by all four donors).

The deep-level immunoSEQ assay was used. Sequenced by immunoSEQ multiplex PCR; TCRdb stores in-frame clones only, minus some. The profile covers about 380,000 clones, with about 96% appearing a single time and 0.32% taken by the ten largest. On this clone itself: The target antigen is unknown. Compared with germline, one end of the junction differs, possibly owing to a read error.

The clonotype originates from a man younger than 45 in good health. Sequenced input: memory CD8+ T cells sorted from blood. Stated subset: CD45RO+ cells pooled with CCR7-negative TemRA cells. J is TRBJ2-7 and V is TRBV5-1, with TRBD1 matching 10 bases. As DNA, the CDR3 is TGCGCCAGCAACTTGGGACAGGGGACCCACGAGCAGTACTTC. Protein product: CASNLGQGTHEQYF.